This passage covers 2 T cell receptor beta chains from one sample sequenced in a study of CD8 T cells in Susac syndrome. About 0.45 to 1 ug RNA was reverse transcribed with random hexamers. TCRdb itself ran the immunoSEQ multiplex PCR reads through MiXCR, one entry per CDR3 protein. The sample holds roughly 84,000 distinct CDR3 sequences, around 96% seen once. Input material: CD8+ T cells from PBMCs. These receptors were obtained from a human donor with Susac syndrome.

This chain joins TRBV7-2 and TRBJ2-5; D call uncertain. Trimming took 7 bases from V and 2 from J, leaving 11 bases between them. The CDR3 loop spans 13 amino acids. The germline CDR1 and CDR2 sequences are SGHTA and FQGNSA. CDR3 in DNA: TGTGCCAGCATGATGGCTTCACAAGAGACCCAGTACTTC. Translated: CASMMASQETQYF. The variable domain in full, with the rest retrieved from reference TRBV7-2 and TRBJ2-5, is GAGVSQSPSNKVTEKGKDVELRCDPISGHTALYWYRQSLGQGLEFLIYFQGNSAPDKSGLPSDRFSAERTGGSVSTLTIQRTQQEDSAVYLCASMMASQETQYFGPGTRLLVL.

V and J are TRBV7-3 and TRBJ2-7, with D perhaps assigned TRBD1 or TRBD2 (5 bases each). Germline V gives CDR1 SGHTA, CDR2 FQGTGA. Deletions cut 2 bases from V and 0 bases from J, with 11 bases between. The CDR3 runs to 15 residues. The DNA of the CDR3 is TGTGCCAGCAGCTTATACGCAGGGAGCTCCTACGAGCAGTACTTC. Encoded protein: CASSLYAGSSYEQYF.